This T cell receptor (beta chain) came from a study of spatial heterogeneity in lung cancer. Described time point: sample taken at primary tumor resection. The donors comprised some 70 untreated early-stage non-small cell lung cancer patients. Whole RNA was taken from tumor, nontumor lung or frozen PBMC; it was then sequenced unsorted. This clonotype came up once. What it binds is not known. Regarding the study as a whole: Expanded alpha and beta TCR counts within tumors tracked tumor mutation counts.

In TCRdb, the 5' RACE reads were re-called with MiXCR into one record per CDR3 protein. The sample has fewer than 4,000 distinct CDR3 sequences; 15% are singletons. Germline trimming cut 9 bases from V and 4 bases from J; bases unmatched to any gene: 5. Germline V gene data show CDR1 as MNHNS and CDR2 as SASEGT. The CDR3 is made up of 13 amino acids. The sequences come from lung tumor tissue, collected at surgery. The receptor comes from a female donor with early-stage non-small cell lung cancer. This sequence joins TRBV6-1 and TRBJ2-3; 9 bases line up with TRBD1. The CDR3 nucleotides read TGTGCCAGATTACAGGGGGCGGCAGATACGCAGTATTTT. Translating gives CARLQGAADTQYF.